One and the same sample provided the 13 T cell receptor beta chains below, sequenced in a study of response to subunit inactivated influenza vaccine. TCRdb ran MiXCR on the RT-PCR reads and lists one entry per CDR3 protein. The data show 800,000 to 1,000,000 distinct CDR3 sequences, with 21% seen just once and 9.5% to 13% held by the top ten. This sample comprised PBMCs from blood, obtained more than 4 days after vaccination. The receptors were sampled from a man aged 45 to 65 who received an inactivated influenza vaccine.

This clonotype showed up just a few times. For the CDR3, the DNA is TGCAGCGTTGCAGCGGGAGGTCAGGGGCAGTTCTTC. Protein product: CSVAAGGQGQFF. This sequence joins TRBV29-1 and TRBJ2-1; 9 bases line up with TRBD2. V shed 4 bases and J 12 bases; nucleotides not matched to a gene: 7. Per germline, CDR1 SQVTM and CDR2 ANQGSEA. This CDR3 has 12 amino acids.

There are a few counts of this clonotype. The chain links TRBV7-2 to TRBJ2-7, with 8 positions matching TRBD2. V trimming: 5 bases; J trimming: 7 bases; junction bases outside the gene matches: 13. CDR1 SGHTA and CDR2 FQGNSA come from the germline V gene. This CDR3 is 15 amino acids long. CDR3 in amino acids: CASSQGGLAGGEQYF. The CDR3 DNA reads as TGTGCCAGCAGCCAAGGGGGGCTAGCGGGTGGAGAGCAGTACTTC.

Notes on this clonotype: One junction end does not reproduce the germline sequence, and a read error may be involved. This sequence joins TRBV4-3 and TRBJ2-7; D is perhaps TRBD1 (5 bases). Germline V gene sequence: CDR1 LGHNA, CDR2 YSLEER. The CDR3 loop spans 15 amino acids. DNA of the CDR3: TGCGCCAGCATCCAAGACCCAGGGTTTTTTTACGAGCAGTACTTC. Its protein product is CASIQDPGFFYEQYF.

This chain uses TRBV4-3 with TRBJ2-5, with D possibly being TRBD2 (6 bases). Germline CDR1 reads LGHNA; CDR2 reads YSLEER. With 0 bases removed from V and 3 bases from J, the gap between germline ends came to 11 bases. This CDR3 has 15 residues. CDR3 nucleotides: TGCGCCAGCAGCCAAGATGCACTAGCCGAAGAGACCCAGTACTTC. Translated, it gives CASSQDALAEETQYF.

This clonotype was counted only a few times. J is TRBJ2-7 and V is TRBV4-2; 9 nucleotides agree with TRBD1. V trimming: 1 base; J trimming: 2 bases; junction bases outside the gene matches: 6. This CDR3 comprises 16 residues. The germline CDR1 and CDR2 sequences are LGHNA and YNFKEQ. The CDR3, as DNA: TGTGCCAGCAGCCAAGTAGGACAGGGGATTACCTACGAGCAGTACTTC. It codes for CASSQVGQGITYEQYF.

This clonotype occurred many times. The rearrangement links TRBV5-1 to TRBJ1-1; D unresolved. The CDR3 is made up of 15 amino acids. The germline CDR1 and CDR2 sequences are SGHRS and YFSETQ. Trimming removed 0 bases at V and 0 bases at J, with 9 bases between. CDR3 protein: CASSLAARMNTEAFF. CDR3 bases: TGCGCCAGCAGCTTGGCCGCTCGCATGAACACTGAAGCTTTCTTT.

This clonotype was counted at least ten times. The rearrangement links TRBV29-1 to TRBJ2-3; the D is unclear. The CDR3 contains 13 residues. The germline gives CDR1 SQVTM, CDR2 ANQGSEA. Trimming took 6 bases from V and 0 from J, leaving 10 bases between them. CDR3 residues: CSVSAVSTDTQYF. CDR3 nucleotides: TGCAGCGTGTCAGCAGTTAGCACAGATACGCAGTATTTT.

This clonotype appeared a few times. The V gene is TRBV11-1, the J gene TRBJ2-3, with 8 bases identical to TRBD2. Germline V gene lookup returns CDR1 SGHAT and CDR2 FQDESV (reference sequence). The V segment lost 1 base and the J segment 5 bases; nucleotides outside the gene matches: 14. The CDR3 covers 18 residues. The CDR3 sequence: CASSLDGRADVPIDTQYF. The CDR3 DNA reads as TGTGCCAGCAGCTTAGACGGGAGGGCCGATGTTCCAATAGATACGCAGTATTTT.

A few counts support this clonotype. The V gene is TRBV29-1, the J gene TRBJ2-3; TRBD2 is a possible D gene (6 bases). The CDR3 spans 13 residues. With 6 bases removed from V and 5 bases from J, the gap between germline ends came to 15 bases. Looked up from germline, CDR1 is SQVTM and CDR2 is ANQGSEA. The CDR3 sequence: CSVAGKRVDTQYF. The CDR3 coding sequence is TGCAGCGTGGCGGGAAAACGGGTAGATACGCAGTATTTT.

The chain combines TRBV6-2 or TRBV6-3 with TRBJ2-2, with D perhaps matching TRBD2 (5 bases). Trimming removed 2 bases from V and 3 bases from J, with 16 bases in between. The germline gives CDR1 MNHEY, CDR2 SVGEGT. This CDR3 is built from 17 residues. CDR3 residues: CASSYPRGAQYTGELFF. CDR3 sequence (DNA): TGTGCCAGCAGTTACCCCCGGGGAGCGCAGTACACCGGGGAGCTGTTTTTT.

Only one count was recorded for this clonotype. The J gene is TRBJ2-7, the V gene TRBV4-3; 7 bases are shared with TRBD1. V lost 0 bases, J lost 2 bases, and 4 bases stayed unmatched. The CDR3 has 15 amino acids. From germline, CDR1 is LGHNA and CDR2 YSLEER. This chain's CDR3 is CASSQEEDRAYEQYF. CDR3 in DNA: TGCGCCAGCAGCCAAGAGGAAGACAGGGCCTACGAGCAGTACTTC.

This chain uses TRBV20-1 with TRBJ2-2; weak D call: TRBD2 (5 bases). The CDR3 spans 14 residues. The germline gives CDR1 DFQATT, CDR2 SNEGSKA (reference sequence). Trimming left V 3 bases short and J 4 bases short, with 12 bases between. In DNA form, the CDR3 reads TGCAGTGCTAGTACGGGGAGATTCACCGGGGAGCTGTTTTTT. Translation gives CSASTGRFTGELFF.

There are a few counts of this clonotype. The chain recombines TRBV15 with TRBJ2-7, with 9 bases identical to TRBD1. The J segment lost 5 bases and the V segment lost 7 bases, leaving 15 bases of the junction unmatched. This CDR3 contains 16 residues. Germline V gene data show CDR1 as LNHNV and CDR2 as YYDKDF (reference sequence). This CDR3 is CATKDGRTTGGDEQYF. CDR3 nucleotides: TGTGCCACCAAAGACGGAAGGACCACAGGGGGCGACGAGCAGTACTTC.